Listed here are 3 T cell receptor beta chains from one sample, sequenced in a study of CD8 T cells in ankylosing spondylitis. Overall study results and limits: Roughly eight highly homologous variants made up a TCR beta motif that seemed to typify ankylosing spondylitis blood.

The antigens these receptors bind are not known. Via MiXCR, TCRdb re-called the 5' RACE reads, giving one row per CDR3 protein. The repertoire consists of about 420,000 distinct CDR3 sequences, with 20% to 25% occurring once and the leading ten covering around 16%. The sequenced material came from blood, either unsorted or a sorted T cell fraction (not recorded which). These receptors were obtained from a male donor with ankylosing spondylitis.

The chain uses TRBV7-3 and TRBJ1-6; D may be TRBD1 (5 bases). Germline V lookup: CDR1 SGHTA, CDR2 FQGTGA. CDR3 length: 14 amino acids. The ends were cut back, 5 bases at V and 8 bases at J, with 13 bases in the middle. The CDR3: CASSAIGGDSPLHF. Written as DNA, the CDR3 is TGTGCCAGCAGCGCTATTGGGGGGGATTCACCCCTCCACTTT.

This chain links TRBV7-2 with TRBJ1-1; D gene ambiguous. The germline V gene has CDR1 SGHTA and CDR2 FQGNSA. V lost 1 base to trimming and J lost 0 bases, with 9 bases between them. The CDR3 runs 15 residues. The CDR3 here is CASSLEGDMNTEAFF. The CDR3 bases are TGTGCCAGCAGCTTAGAAGGAGATATGAACACTGAAGCTTTCTTT.

The chain joins TRBV3-1 to TRBJ2-7, with D possibly TRBD2 on 5 matching bases. The germline V and J ends were trimmed by 0 bases and 6 bases, with 6 bases remaining between them. Germline V gene lookup returns CDR1 LGHDT and CDR2 YNNKEL (reference sequence). The CDR3 extends over 12 amino acids. The DNA of the CDR3 is TGTGCCAGCAGCCAAGAAACTAGCGAGCAGTACTTC. It encodes CASSQETSEQYF.